Described below is a single T cell receptor beta chain sequence and its context. This specimen belongs to a study of technical replicates of blood from a handful of donors. V was pared by 4 bases and J by 9 bases, with 10 bases of the junction left unmatched. The CDR3 sequence is 14 residues long. The germline V gene encodes CDR1 SGHRS and CDR2 YFSETQ. The assay was immunoSEQ multiplex PCR, and TCRdb's table has in-frame clones only and misses some. The sample carries 95,000 to 100,000 clones, approximately 96% recorded once. This TCR was sampled from a human donor in good health. The sample was T cells isolated from PBMCs. The V and J genes are TRBV5-1 and TRBJ1-1, with 9 bases matching TRBD1. For the CDR3, the DNA is TGCGCCAGCAGCCCTAAGACAGGGGGAGGGCAAGCTTTCTTT. It specifies CASSPKTGGGQAFF.